This T cell receptor beta chain was documented in a study of Tregs in tolerant kidney transplant recipients. Whole-study findings and limits: Validation in larger populations is needed because few patients were studied. Nucleotide sequences could not be compared across some patients' samples due to primer changes. Activated donor B cell expansion appeared to reveal the most relevant donor-specific TCRbeta repertoire.

Unstimulated Tregs (CD4+CD25+CD127-) and CD4+CD25- non-Tregs were sorted from PBMCs. The CDR3 runs to 12 residues. Germline V CDR1 and CDR2: SQVTM, ANQGSEA. As regards this clone: Its antigen is unidentified. A junction boundary mismatches the germline segment, possibly from a read error. The read finishes 3 residues shy of the CDR3 end, and the germline J gene is used to complete it.

Libraries were prepared by immunoSEQ multiplex PCR; TCRdb keeps only in-frame clonotypes and omits some of them. The sample has 30,000 or so clones. The material sequenced was CD8+ T cells from blood, taken before the transplant. The V and J genes are TRBV29-1 and TRBJ1-1, with D hard to call. The sequence was obtained from a human donor who received a combined kidney and bone marrow transplant. The CDR3 reads CCVVPGNTEAFF. Partial CDR3 DNA: TGCTGCGTTGTTCCAGGGAACACTGAA.